This record looks at one T cell receptor (beta chain) sequence and its context. It lacks a known antigen. No clone much larger than this one lies a single base away; base qualities are absent. These data come from a study of CD8 T cells in Susac syndrome (dated by TCRdb to about 2019). The study in broad terms: Among the sequenced Susac syndrome patients, over five had clinically active disease and fewer than ten were in clinical remission. Susac syndrome patients were therapy-naive, on corticosteroids (some also receiving IVIg), or on IVIg alone at blood withdrawal. Repertoire sequencing was used to test whether CD8+ T cell activation and differentiation in Susac syndrome was antigen driven. The study compared CD8+ T cell repertoire clonality among roughly eleven healthy donors, roughly 14 Susac syndrome patients and 15 multiple sclerosis patients.

Peripheral blood CD8+ and CD4+ T cells from healthy donors, Susac syndrome patients and multiple sclerosis patients were profiled using high-throughput TCR beta sequencing. The Susac syndrome patients fulfilled recently defined diagnostic criteria for definite or probable disease. Bulk CD8+ and CD4+ T cells were purified by magnetic negative isolation, while CD8+ TEMRA cells were enriched using FACS. Blood was collected in EDTA tubes and processed within 24 hours, with PBMCs isolated through density gradient centrifugation. PBMCs destined for TCR sequencing were cryopreserved in liquid nitrogen and later thawed in a 37 °C water bath. Purity of sorted or isolated CD4+, CD8+ and CD8+ TEMRA cells was at least 90%. Study-level results and caveats: Approximately 15 Susac-specific public clones were identified in the total CD8+ repertoire, and roughly five Susac-specific public clones were identified in the CD8+ TEMRA repertoire. Clonal expansion was observed in Susac syndrome CD8+ repertoires, with the highest expansion in CD8+ TEMRA cells and greater expansion in clinically active than in remitting patients. The study acknowledged that relatively few individuals were included in the TCR sequencing and HLA analysis.

Counted from cysteine to phenylalanine, this CDR3 has 14 amino acids. CDR3 DNA only is kept here, 42 bases in frame from base 1. In the germline V gene, CDR1 corresponds to SQVTM and CDR2 to ANQGSEA. The junction shows trimming of 3 bases on V and 2 bases on J, plus 14 bases between the germline ends. RNA was extracted using the RNeasy kit, and about 0.45 to 1 ug of the RNA was reverse transcribed with random hexamers. The immunoSEQ multiplex PCR assay, covering 54 Vbeta and 13 Jbeta segments, was used to amplify TCR beta CDR3 regions. PCR amplification bias was corrected by using a synthetic template baseline for primer optimization and computational correction. The authors' analysis ran thus. Only productive sequences were kept, with reads annotated to V, D and J genes according to IMGT and analyzed in immunoSEQ Analyzer. To calculate clonality, Shannon entropy was normalized by log2 of the number of productive unique sequences and then subtracted from one. For each patient and control, public and private clones were evaluated among the 100 most prevalent clones. Susac-specific clones were defined as absent from healthy and MS cohorts, over a thousand published viral clones and other ImmuneACCESS disease sequences. TCRdb reprocessing: public reads trimmed at Q25 with fastp, clones called with MiXCR, in-frame beta chains kept. Identical CDR3 protein sequences are pooled into one entry, listed with their most common genes and DNA. TCRdb, not the authors, supplied the V and J calls. The sample includes under 95,000 distinct CDR3 sequences, with roughly 94% observed a single time. Of the sample, approximately 0.48% falls within the top ten clones.

Sequencing was performed on CD8+ T cells from PBMCs. The rearranged segments are TRBV29-1 and TRBJ2-7; possibly the D gene is TRBD1, per 5 matching bases. This TCR was sampled from a human donor with Susac syndrome. The CDR3 region reads CSVEGQGEAYEQYF. The nucleotide sequence reads TGCAGCGTTGAGGGGCAGGGCGAAGCCTACGAGCAGTACTTC.